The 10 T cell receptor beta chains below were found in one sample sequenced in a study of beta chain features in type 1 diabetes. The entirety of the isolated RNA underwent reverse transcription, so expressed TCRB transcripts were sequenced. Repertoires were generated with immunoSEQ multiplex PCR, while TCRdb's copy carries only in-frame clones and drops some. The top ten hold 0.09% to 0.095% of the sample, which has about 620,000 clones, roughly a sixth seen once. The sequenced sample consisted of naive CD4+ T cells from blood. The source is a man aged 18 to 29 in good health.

The CDR3 spells CSAGDTQYF. For the CDR3, the DNA is TGCAGCGCCGGGGATACGCAGTATTTT. This chain links TRBV29-1 with TRBJ2-3; D unclear. V lost 7 bases and J lost 6, with 5 bases in between. This CDR3 has 9 residues. Germline assignment: CDR1 SQVTM and CDR2 ANQGSEA.

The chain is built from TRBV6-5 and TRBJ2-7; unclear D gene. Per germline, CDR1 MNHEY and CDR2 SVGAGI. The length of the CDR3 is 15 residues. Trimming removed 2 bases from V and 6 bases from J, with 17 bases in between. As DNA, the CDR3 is TGTGCCAGCAGTTACGGGCAGGTGAGCACCTCCGAGCAGTACTTC. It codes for CASSYGQVSTSEQYF.

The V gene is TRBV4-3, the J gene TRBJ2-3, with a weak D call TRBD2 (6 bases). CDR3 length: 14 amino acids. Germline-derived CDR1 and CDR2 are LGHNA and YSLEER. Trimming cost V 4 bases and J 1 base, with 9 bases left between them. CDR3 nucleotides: TGCGCCAGCAGCCTGCGGGGCGGCACAGATACGCAGTATTTT. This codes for CASSLRGGTDTQYF.

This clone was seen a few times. DNA for the CDR3: TGTGCCAGCAGCCGGACAGCTGACTACGAGCAGTACTTC. This gives the protein CASSRTADYEQYF. The chain carries TRBV2 and TRBJ2-7, with TRBD1 as a possible D gene (6 bases). CDR1 and CDR2 (germline): SNHLY, FYNNEI. Trimming removed 6 bases from V and 3 bases from J, with 12 bases in between. This CDR3 is built from 13 residues.

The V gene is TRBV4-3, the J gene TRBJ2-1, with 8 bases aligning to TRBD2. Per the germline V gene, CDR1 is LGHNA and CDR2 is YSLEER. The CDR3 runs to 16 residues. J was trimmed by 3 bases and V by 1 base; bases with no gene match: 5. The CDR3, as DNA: TGCGCCAGCAGCCAAGCAACTAGCGGTTTCTACAATGAGCAGTTCTTC. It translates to CASSQATSGFYNEQFF.

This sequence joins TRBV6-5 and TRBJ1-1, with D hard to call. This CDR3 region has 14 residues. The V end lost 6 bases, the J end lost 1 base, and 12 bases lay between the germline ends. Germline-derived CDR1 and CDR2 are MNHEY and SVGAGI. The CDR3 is CASRELRKNTEAFF. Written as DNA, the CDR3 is TGTGCCAGCAGGGAACTCAGGAAGAACACTGAAGCTTTCTTT.

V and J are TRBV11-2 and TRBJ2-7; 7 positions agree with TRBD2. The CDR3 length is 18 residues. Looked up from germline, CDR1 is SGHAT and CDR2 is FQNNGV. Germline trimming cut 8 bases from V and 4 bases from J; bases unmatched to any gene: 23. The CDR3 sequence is CASRSRLRGGGRIYEQYF. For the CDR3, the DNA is TGTGCCAGCCGCTCTCGCTTGAGGGGAGGCGGGAGAATATACGAGCAGTACTTC.

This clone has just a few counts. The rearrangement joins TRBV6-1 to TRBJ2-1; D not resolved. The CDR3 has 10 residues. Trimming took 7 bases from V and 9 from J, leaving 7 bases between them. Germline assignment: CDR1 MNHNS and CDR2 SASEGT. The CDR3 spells CASTGVEQFF. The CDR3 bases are TGTGCCAGCACGGGTGTTGAGCAGTTCTTC.

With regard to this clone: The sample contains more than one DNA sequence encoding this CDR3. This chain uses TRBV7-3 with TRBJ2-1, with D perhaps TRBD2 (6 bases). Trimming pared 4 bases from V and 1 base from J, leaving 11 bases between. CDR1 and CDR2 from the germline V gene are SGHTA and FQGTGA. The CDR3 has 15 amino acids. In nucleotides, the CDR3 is TGTGCCAGCAGCTCCGACCGGGGGTCCTACAATGAGCAGTTCTTC. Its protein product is CASSSDRGSYNEQFF.

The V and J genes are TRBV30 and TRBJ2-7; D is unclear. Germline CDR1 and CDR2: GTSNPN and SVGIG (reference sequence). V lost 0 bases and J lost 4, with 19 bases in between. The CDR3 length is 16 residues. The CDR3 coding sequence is TGTGCCTGGAGTGTACGAGGCACAATAGTTTTATACGAGCAGTACTTC. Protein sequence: CAWSVRGTIVLYEQYF.